This T cell receptor (beta chain) was captured by sequencing in a study of shared T cell receptors in the human thymus. With 3 bases removed from V and 0 bases from J, the gap between germline ends came to 10 bases. Germline V gene data show CDR1 as GTSNPN and CDR2 as SVGIG (reference sequence). The CDR3 contains 14 residues. Only in-frame clones appear in the TCRdb table, and some are missing; sequencing was by immunoSEQ multiplex PCR. The table has roughly 500,000 clones, around 78% seen once. Another study also made use of these data, one on human thymus T cells. That paper notes: During corrective heart surgery, resections were taken, and the thymus tissue came from them. The authors found apparently biased V and J gene usage in thymic and blood repertoires. Related research found strongly overlapping thymic repertoires in unrelated individuals.

The source of this sequence is a boy under two years old with a congenital heart defect. This chain connects TRBV30 to TRBJ2-3, with a tentative D call TRBD1 (6 bases). Sequencing was performed on thymocytes. The CDR3 DNA sequence: TGTGCCTGGAGGACAGGTACTAGCACAGATACGCAGTATTTT. Protein: CAWRTGTSTDTQYF.